One and the same sample provided the 26 T cell receptor beta chains below, sequenced in a study of monozygotic twins with inflammatory bowel disease. For each CDR3 protein, TCRdb gives one entry from its re-call of the 5' RACE reads, without DNA. The sample includes around 380,000 distinct CDR3 sequences. Sequencing was carried out using blood. The receptors originated from a human donor with ulcerative colitis or Crohn's disease, or a healthy co-twin of an affected twin (not recorded which).

The CDR3 sequence is CASSSRGLNYGYTF. The rearrangement joins TRBV7-9 to TRBJ1-2. Germline V gene lookup returns CDR1 SEHNR and CDR2 FQNEAQ (reference sequence). CDR3 length: 14 residues.

This rearrangement joins TRBV13 to TRBJ1-3. CDR3 size: 13 residues. The germline gives CDR1 PRHDT, CDR2 FYEKMQ (reference sequence). The CDR3 spells CASSLDRRNTIYF.

The rearrangement joins TRBV27 to TRBJ1-3; checking the TCRdb D call of TRBD1 is not possible without DNA. CDR3 size: 15 residues. The germline CDR1 and CDR2 sequences are MNHEY and SMNVEV (reference sequence). CDR3 in amino acids: CASSFQGGAGNTIYF.

This chain joins TRBV25-1 and TRBJ1-2. The germline V gene encodes CDR1 MGHDK and CDR2 SYGVNS. The CDR3 is 14 amino acids. The chain's CDR3 is CASSVSVMNYGYTF.

This chain joins TRBV30 and TRBJ2-5; TCRdb picks TRBD2, but there is no DNA to check that call. This CDR3 spans 14 amino acids. Germline CDR1 reads GTSNPN; CDR2 reads SVGIG (reference sequence). The CDR3 sequence is CAWSPGLDSETQYF.

The chain links TRBV14 to TRBJ2-3. This CDR3 region has 16 residues. CDR1 is SGHDN, CDR2 FVKESK, per germline. The CDR3 here is CASSQDRAASTDTQYF.

The chain has TRBV7-2 and TRBJ2-7; the TCRdb call, TRBD1, lacks DNA for checking. From germline, CDR1 is SGHTA and CDR2 FQGNSA. This CDR3 comprises 16 residues. CDR3 sequence: CASTTFPGRRTYEQYF.

CDR3 amino acids: CSAEEGNEQFF. V is TRBV20-1 and J is TRBJ2-1; TCRdb's D gene call, TRBD2, goes unchecked for lack of DNA. CDR3 length: 11 residues. Germline-derived CDR1 and CDR2 are DFQATT and SNEGSKA (reference sequence).

The chain links TRBV28 to TRBJ2-7; the D call from TCRdb, TRBD1, cannot be confirmed without DNA. CDR1 and CDR2 from the germline V gene are MDHEN and SYDVKM. This CDR3 has 17 residues. CDR3 loop: CASSYPVTGRASYEQYF. Full variable domain (outside the CDR3, taken from reference TRBV28 and TRBJ2-7): DVKVTQSSRYLVKRTGEKVFLECVQDMDHENMFWYRQDPGLGLRLIYFSYDVKMKEKGDIPEGYSVSREKKERFSLILESASTNQTSMYLCASSYPVTGRASYEQYFGPGTRLTVT.

This chain connects TRBV30 to TRBJ1-2. Germline V gene lookup returns CDR1 GTSNPN and CDR2 SVGIG (reference sequence). The CDR3 runs 14 residues. CDR3 loop: CAWTPTGSPSGYTF.

V gene TRBV27 combines with J gene TRBJ2-7; TCRdb's D call of TRBD1 is untestable without DNA. Germline-derived CDR1 and CDR2 are MNHEY and SMNVEV (reference sequence). The CDR3 totals 15 residues. CDR3 in amino acids: CASKLGGQGAREQYF.

The rearrangement uses TRBV19 and TRBJ1-1. The CDR3 is made up of 14 amino acids. CDR1 and CDR2 (germline): LNHDA, SQIVND (reference sequence). CDR3 sequence: CASSMSVPNTEAFF. The variable domain in full, completed from reference TRBV19 and TRBJ1-1, reads DGGITQSPKYLFRKEGQNVTLSCEQNLNHDAMYWYRQDPGQGLRLIYYSQIVNDFQKGDIAEGYSVSREKKESFPLTVTSAQKNPTAFYLCASSMSVPNTEAFFGQGTRLTVV.

CDR3 in amino acids: CASSSPHTPNEQFF. The gene calls are TRBV27 and TRBJ2-1; TCRdb designates TRBD1, a call that cannot be tested without DNA. The CDR3 contains 14 residues. CDR1 MNHEY and CDR2 SMNVEV come from the germline V gene (reference sequence).

The gene calls are TRBV5-1 and TRBJ1-1. Germline V gene data show CDR1 as SGHRS and CDR2 as YFSETQ. The CDR3 has 15 amino acids. Here the CDR3 reads CASSLGVRRITEAFF.

V gene TRBV7-8 combines with J gene TRBJ2-3; TCRdb's assignment of TRBD2 cannot be checked, as there is no DNA. The CDR3 has 16 amino acids. Germline lookup yields CDR1 SGHVS and CDR2 FQNEAQ. This chain's CDR3 is CASSLVDSGSTDTQYF.

The chain joins TRBV5-1 to TRBJ1-1; the TRBD1 assignment by TCRdb is unverifiable without DNA. The CDR3 spans 12 residues. Germline lookup yields CDR1 SGHRS and CDR2 YFSETQ. CDR3 region: CASSSGTLEAFF.

This chain links TRBV5-1 with TRBJ2-1; TCRdb's D call, TRBD2, is unchecked because there is no DNA. The CDR3 consists of 16 residues. In germline, CDR1 is SGHRS, CDR2 YFSETQ. Here the CDR3 reads CASSLAGSGRVDEQFF.

The chain has TRBV5-1 and TRBJ1-2; TCRdb designates TRBD1, a call that cannot be tested without DNA. This CDR3 is built from 13 residues. From germline, CDR1 is SGHRS and CDR2 YFSETQ. The CDR3 spells CASSSGQGSSYTF.

This sequence joins TRBV27 and TRBJ1-1. The CDR3 is 18 residues long. Per germline, CDR1 MNHEY and CDR2 SMNVEV (reference sequence). CDR3 residues: CASSFSRIGSSMNTEAFF.

V and J are TRBV18 and TRBJ2-3; the D gene TCRdb calls, TRBD2, cannot be checked with no DNA. This CDR3 contains 14 residues. Germline CDR1 is KGHSH and CDR2 is LQKENI. This chain's CDR3 is CASSPGTRYDTQYF.

V is TRBV7-2 and J is TRBJ1-5; the D gene TCRdb calls, TRBD1, cannot be checked with no DNA. The CDR3 has 12 amino acids. In germline, CDR1 is SGHTA, CDR2 FQGNSA. CDR3: CASSLFGGPQHF.

J is TRBJ1-6 and V is TRBV27; there is no DNA to check the TCRdb D call of TRBD1. The CDR3 is made up of 21 amino acids. Per germline, CDR1 MNHEY and CDR2 SMNVEV (reference sequence). The CDR3 protein is CASSLSSRFYRDRGRNSPLHF.

The V call is TRBV7-2, the J call TRBJ2-3; TCRdb gives TRBD2 as the D gene, but with no DNA this cannot be confirmed. From germline, CDR1 is SGHTA and CDR2 FQGNSA. This CDR3 is built from 16 residues. The chain's CDR3 is CASSLGLAGTRDTQYF.

The chain has TRBV25-1 and TRBJ1-2; absent DNA, TCRdb's TRBD1 call cannot be checked. Germline CDR1 MGHDK, CDR2 SYGVNS. The CDR3 is 15 amino acids. The CDR3 spells CASSPWTVVRGGYTF.

CDR3 region: CANTALASSTDTQYF. V usage is TRBV2 and J usage is TRBJ2-3; TCRdb indicates TRBD2, and absent DNA this call remains unverified. CDR1 is SNHLY, CDR2 FYNNEI, per germline. CDR3 size: 15 residues.

The chain combines TRBV29-1 with TRBJ2-7; TCRdb lists TRBD2, though no DNA is available to test this call. Germline assignment: CDR1 SQVTM and CDR2 ANQGSEA. The CDR3 runs 16 residues. CDR3: CSVAPYKTSGRDEQYF.